Following are 31 T cell receptor beta chains from one sample sequenced in a study of blood T cell repertoires in COVID-19 (TCRdb year 2020). Library preparation was by the immunoSEQ multiplex PCR assay. The source is immuneACCESS, and TCRdb retained only in-frame sequences with V and J called. Part of the clones is not carried over; for the studies checked, unresolved V genes explain less than half of this, and the remainder is unexplained. The sample table contains some 62,000 clones; only one count was recorded for approximately 79% of them. The ten largest clones capture 20% of the sample. Sequences were obtained from peripheral blood. The receptors originated from a woman older than 75 with active or convalescent COVID-19.

The genes are TRBV19 and TRBJ1-5; D remains unclear. Germline assignment: CDR1 LNHDA and CDR2 SQIVND (reference sequence). This CDR3 comprises 16 residues. Trimming pared 3 bases from V and 0 bases from J, leaving 12 bases between. CDR3 in amino acids: CASSITGIYSNQPQHF. For the CDR3, the DNA is TGTGCCAGTAGTATTACGGGGATTTATAGCAATCAGCCCCAGCATTTT.

The rearrangement links TRBV4-1 to TRBJ1-1; 7 nucleotides match TRBD1. CDR3 size: 15 residues. Germline V gives CDR1 MGHRA, CDR2 YSYEKL. The ends lost 4 bases at V and 1 base at J; junction bases unmatched: 6. CDR3 loop: CASSPRGDTNTEAFF. The CDR3, as DNA: TGCGCCAGCAGCCCCAGGGGGGATACGAACACTGAAGCTTTCTTT.

J is TRBJ1-2 and V is TRBV9, with D possibly being TRBD1 (6 bases). This CDR3 spans 13 amino acids. Trimming cost V 0 bases and J 6 bases, with 9 bases left between them. Germline lookup yields CDR1 SGDLS and CDR2 YYNGEE. CDR3 amino acids: CASSVAQGDGYTF. Written as DNA, the CDR3 is TGTGCCAGCAGCGTAGCACAGGGCGATGGCTACACCTTC. The whole variable domain, remainder taken from reference TRBV9 and TRBJ1-2, is DSGVTQTPKHLITATGQRVTLRCSPRSGDLSVYWYQQSLDQGLQFLIQYYNGEERAKGNILERFSAQQFPDLHSELNLSSLELGDSALYFCASSVAQGDGYTFGSGTRLTVV.

This clone was seen once. This chain joins TRBV6-1 and TRBJ1-1, with 10 nucleotides matching TRBD1. The CDR3 spans 16 residues. The ends lost 2 bases at V and 7 bases at J; junction bases unmatched: 10. Germline V gene sequence: CDR1 MNHNS, CDR2 SASEGT. The CDR3 nucleotides are TGTGCCAGCAGTGAATGGAGGGGACAGGGGAATAATGAAGCTTTCTTT. Protein product: CASSEWRGQGNNEAFF.

V gene TRBV6-5 combines with J gene TRBJ2-7; 8 bases are shared with TRBD2. The length of the CDR3 is 14 residues. Germline values: CDR1 MNHEY, CDR2 SVGAGI. Trimming took 7 bases from V and 2 from J; bases not matched to a gene: 7. DNA for the CDR3: TGTGCCAGCACCTTAGCGGGGACGACCTACGAGCAGTACTTC. Translation: CASTLAGTTYEQYF.

V usage is TRBV19 and J usage is TRBJ2-7; 10 nucleotides line up with TRBD1. Germline values: CDR1 LNHDA, CDR2 SQIVND (reference sequence). V was pared by 5 bases and J by 1 base, with 5 bases of the junction left unmatched. CDR3 length: 15 residues. The CDR3 DNA follows: TGTGCCAGTAGTCCCCAGGGACAGGGGTCCTACGAGCAGTACTTC. This translates into CASSPQGQGSYEQYF.

This chain joins TRBV5-3 and TRBJ1-2; maybe TRBD1 (6 bases). TRBV5-3 is labeled an ORF, and its function is uncertain. The CDR3 has 15 residues. V was clipped by 4 bases and J by 0 bases, with 13 bases between them. This CDR3 is CARSPKTGPNYGYTF. CDR3 in DNA: TGTGCCAGAAGCCCAAAGACAGGCCCTAACTATGGCTACACCTTC.

The chain links TRBV27 to TRBJ1-5, with 7 bases fitting TRBD1. CDR1 MNHEY and CDR2 SMNVEV come from the germline V gene (reference sequence). The CDR3 runs 13 residues. V lost 2 bases, J lost 8 bases, and 3 bases stayed unmatched. CDR3 sequence: CASSLQGGEPQHF. In DNA, the CDR3 is TGTGCCAGCAGTTTACAGGGGGGTGAGCCCCAGCATTTT.

The genes are TRBV2 and TRBJ1-2; D might be TRBD1 (5 bases). The V end lost 2 bases, the J end lost 4 bases, and 11 bases lay between the germline ends. The CDR3 has 14 amino acids. CDR1 and CDR2 from the germline V gene are SNHLY and FYNNEI. The CDR3 DNA reads TGTGCCAGCAGTGAACAGGGCCAATCCTATGGCTACACCTTC. Encoded protein: CASSEQGQSYGYTF.

The chain is built from TRBV18 and TRBJ1-6; D is possibly TRBD1 (6 bases). Germline values: CDR1 KGHSH, CDR2 LQKENI. CDR3 length: 14 amino acids. Trimming removed 4 bases at V and 6 bases at J, with 10 bases between. The CDR3 sequence: CASSQQGLNSPLHF. Written as DNA, the CDR3 is TGTGCCAGCTCACAGCAGGGGCTTAATTCACCCCTCCACTTT.

This clone was recorded a few times. The chain has TRBV9 and TRBJ1-1; D is perhaps TRBD1 (5 bases). CDR1 and CDR2 from the germline V gene are SGDLS and YYNGEE. The CDR3 length is 15 residues. V lost 0 bases and J 7 bases, leaving 16 bases between the germline ends. Here the CDR3 reads CASSVVRAGPVEAFF. The CDR3 region has the DNA TGTGCCAGCAGCGTAGTACGGGCAGGGCCGGTTGAAGCTTTCTTT. The whole variable domain, remainder taken from reference TRBV9 and TRBJ1-1, is DSGVTQTPKHLITATGQRVTLRCSPRSGDLSVYWYQQSLDQGLQFLIQYYNGEERAKGNILERFSAQQFPDLHSELNLSSLELGDSALYFCASSVVRAGPVEAFFGQGTRLTVV.

The J gene is TRBJ1-6, the V gene TRBV2; D is perhaps TRBD1 (6 bases). The CDR3 length is 16 residues. Germline CDR1 is SNHLY and CDR2 is FYNNEI. V dropped 5 bases and J dropped 10 bases, with 21 bases sitting between them. CDR3 sequence (DNA): TGTGCCAGCAGTCCAGACAGGCCACAGATCCGGTCACCCCTCCACTTT. Translation: CASSPDRPQIRSPLHF.

The chain has TRBV18 and TRBJ1-3; maybe TRBD1 (5 bases). Germline-derived CDR1 and CDR2 are KGHSH and LQKENI. CDR3 length equals 14 residues. V shed 3 bases and J shed 2 bases, with 8 bases lying between them. The CDR3 spells CASSPSGPGNTIYF. The DNA of the CDR3 is TGTGCCAGCTCACCTTCAGGGCCTGGAAACACCATATATTTT.

The rearrangement uses TRBV11-2 and TRBJ1-2; 7 positions agree with TRBD1. CDR1 is SGHAT, CDR2 FQNNGV, per germline. Unmatched junction bases numbered 21, after V lost 7 bases and J lost 4 bases. The CDR3 consists of 18 residues. CDR3 in amino acids: CASTRGATGNPDRYGYTF. CDR3 nucleotide sequence: TGTGCCAGCACCAGGGGGGCGACCGGGAACCCCGATCGCTATGGCTACACCTTC.

The V gene is TRBV7-9, the J gene TRBJ1-2; tentative D call: TRBD1 (6 bases). CDR3 size: 14 residues. The germline CDR1 and CDR2 sequences are SEHNR and FQNEAQ (reference sequence). V lost 4 bases, J lost 0 bases, and 9 bases lay in between. CDR3 sequence reads: CASSSDSANYGYTF. In DNA form, the CDR3 reads TGTGCCAGCAGCTCGGACAGCGCTAACTATGGCTACACCTTC. The full variable domain, with the rest looked up from reference TRBV7-9 and TRBJ1-2, is DTGVSQNPRHKITKRGQNVTFRCDPISEHNRLYWYRQTLGQGPEFLTYFQNEAQLEKSRLLSDRFSAERPKGSFSTLEIQRTEQGDSAMYLCASSSDSANYGYTFGSGTRLTVV.

The chain is built from TRBV9 and TRBJ2-1; 12 positions agree with TRBD2. Germline V gives CDR1 SGDLS, CDR2 YYNGEE. The CDR3 is 18 amino acids. With 3 bases clipped from V and 0 bases from J, the junction kept 7 bases outside the gene matches. DNA for the CDR3: TGTGCCAGCAGCGCCCGACTAGCGGGGGCTCCCTCCTACAATGAGCAGTTCTTC. It specifies CASSARLAGAPSYNEQFF.

In DNA form, the CDR3 reads TGTGCCAGCCGGACAGTCTCGGTGGAAAAACTGTTTTTT. It yields the protein CASRTVSVEKLFF. This chain connects TRBV2 to TRBJ1-4; maybe TRBD1 (6 bases). Germline V gene lookup returns CDR1 SNHLY and CDR2 FYNNEI. Trimming pared 8 bases from V and 8 bases from J, leaving 15 bases between. CDR3 length: 13 amino acids.

The chain has TRBV5-1 and TRBJ2-7; perhaps TRBD2 as D (7 bases). Germline CDR1 reads SGHRS; CDR2 reads YFSETQ. CDR3 length equals 14 residues. V shed 2 bases and J shed 1 base, with 10 bases lying between them. The CDR3 DNA reads TGCGCCAGCAGCTTCGGGGGGCGGTCCTACGAGCAGTACTTC. The encoded protein is CASSFGGRSYEQYF.

CDR3 protein: CASSSGTAYEQYF. The DNA of the CDR3 is TGCGCCAGCAGCTCTGGGACAGCCTACGAGCAGTACTTC. The chain recombines TRBV5-1 with TRBJ2-7, with TRBD1 identical over 7 bases. Germline V lookup: CDR1 SGHRS, CDR2 YFSETQ. The CDR3 has 13 residues. Trimming at V came to 3 bases and at J to 2 bases, leaving 2 bases not matched to a gene.

This clone was counted ten times or more. The rearrangement joins TRBV6-1 to TRBJ1-4, with D perhaps TRBD1 (6 bases). Trimming took 3 bases from V and 0 from J, leaving 11 bases between them. The CDR3 has 16 amino acids. Germline CDR1 reads MNHNS; CDR2 reads SASEGT. The CDR3 reads CASSDIYRATNEKLFF. In nucleotides, the CDR3 is TGTGCCAGCAGTGACATATACAGGGCAACTAATGAAAAACTGTTTTTT.

The V and J genes are TRBV6-1 and TRBJ1-5; D remains ambiguous. CDR3 length: 12 residues. Germline loops: CDR1 MNHNS, CDR2 SASEGT. V lost 1 base and J lost 6, with 4 bases in between. The CDR3 protein is CASSEVGQPQHF. As DNA, the CDR3 is TGTGCCAGCAGTGAAGTCGGTCAGCCCCAGCATTTT.

This chain uses TRBV18 with TRBJ1-1; possible D gene TRBD1, 5 bases. Germline-derived CDR1 and CDR2 are KGHSH and LQKENI. The CDR3 covers 15 residues. The V end lost 2 bases, the J end lost 1 base, and 11 bases lay between the germline ends. The CDR3 coding sequence is TGTGCCAGCTCACCAAGGCAGGGAAGGAACACTGAAGCTTTCTTT. Encoded protein: CASSPRQGRNTEAFF.

CDR3 nucleotides: TGTGCCAGCAGCCGGGGACAGTCCTACGAGCAGTACTTC. Its translation: CASSRGQSYEQYF. The V gene is TRBV5-6, the J gene TRBJ2-7; 7 bases agree with TRBD1. The J segment lost 1 base and the V segment lost 4 bases, leaving 2 bases of the junction unmatched. The CDR3 runs to 13 residues. Germline CDR1 is SGHDT and CDR2 is YYEEEE.

The chain has TRBV15 and TRBJ2-7; 9 bases map to TRBD1. V lost 5 bases to trimming and J lost 3 bases; unmatched junction nucleotides: 8. The germline gives CDR1 LNHNV, CDR2 YYDKDF (reference sequence). The CDR3 contains 15 residues. CDR3 sequence: CATSAAGTGNYEQYF. The CDR3 bases are TGTGCCACCAGCGCCGCCGGGACAGGGAACTACGAGCAGTACTTC.

V and J are TRBV10-3 and TRBJ1-2; 7 bases match TRBD1. J was trimmed by 6 bases and V by 5 bases; bases with no gene match: 3. Germline V gene sequence: CDR1 ENHRY, CDR2 SYGVKD. This CDR3 is built from 12 residues. DNA for the CDR3: TGTGCCATCAGTCCCAGGGGGAATGGCTACACCTTC. This sequence encodes CAISPRGNGYTF.

The genes are TRBV7-9 and TRBJ1-1, with 8 bases aligning to TRBD1. CDR3 length: 16 amino acids. Germline V gene data show CDR1 as SEHNR and CDR2 as FQNEAQ (reference sequence). J was trimmed by 4 bases and V by 2 bases; bases with no gene match: 9. The CDR3: CASSLNPGQGGTEAFF. Written as DNA, the CDR3 is TGTGCCAGCAGCTTAAACCCTGGACAGGGTGGCACTGAAGCTTTCTTT.

This rearrangement joins TRBV9 to TRBJ2-7; 11 bases align to TRBD1. This CDR3 has 16 amino acids. CDR1 SGDLS and CDR2 YYNGEE come from the germline V gene. Trimming removed 2 bases from V and 1 base from J; junction bases left unmatched: 5. CDR3 bases: TGTGCCAGCAGCGTCGCCGGGACAGGGGGTTCCTACGAGCAGTACTTC. Amino acids: CASSVAGTGGSYEQYF.

Of note for this clone: Its ends do not fully match the called genes, so a read error is possible. As DNA, the CDR3 is TGTGCCAGCAGCTTATCAGGGGATAATTCAACCCTCCACTTT. Its translation: CASSLSGDNSTLHF. V is TRBV11-2 and J is TRBJ1-6; D possibly corresponds to TRBD1 (6 bases). CDR1 SGHAT and CDR2 FQNNGV come from the germline V gene. This CDR3 has 14 amino acids.

The genes are TRBV3-1 (or the pseudogene TRBV3-2) and TRBJ2-2, with 12 bases fitting TRBD2. Per germline, CDR1 LGHDT and CDR2 YNNKEL (reference sequence). The CDR3 has 16 residues. V lost 6 bases to trimming and J lost 7 bases; unmatched junction nucleotides: 9. The CDR3, as DNA: TGTGCCAGCAGTCGGCTAGCGGGGGGGCCGATCGGGGAGCTGTTTTTT. Amino acids: CASSRLAGGPIGELFF.

Only a few counts were recorded for this clone. The rearrangement links TRBV7-2 to TRBJ2-5, with D tentatively TRBD1 (5 bases). Germline CDR1 reads SGHTA; CDR2 reads FQGNSA. The length of the CDR3 is 15 residues. Trimming removed 4 bases from V and 1 base from J, with 13 bases in between. The CDR3 nucleotides read TGTGCCAGCAGCTCACAAACAGGTTCCCAAGAGACCCAGTACTTC. Its protein product is CASSSQTGSQETQYF.

This sequence joins TRBV18 and TRBJ2-2, with 9 bases lining up with TRBD1. Looked up from germline, CDR1 is KGHSH and CDR2 is LQKENI. The CDR3 length is 16 residues. Trimming took 3 bases from V and 6 from J; bases not matched to a gene: 8. The CDR3 DNA follows: TGTGCCAGCTCACCGAAGACAGGGGGGTACGCCGGGGAGCTGTTTTTT. Encoded protein: CASSPKTGGYAGELFF.